Presented here are 19 T cell receptor beta chains from one specimen sequenced in a study of blood T cell repertoires in COVID-19. Method: immunoSEQ multiplex PCR; TCRdb's copy keeps in-frame clones and lacks some. The sample lists about 100,000 clones, over 65% occurring once. The sequenced sample consisted of peripheral blood. All receptors come from a woman between 40 and 55 years old with acute or convalescent COVID-19.

This clone was observed a few times. The CDR3 sequence is CASSLAPGQTYEQYF. The CDR3 DNA follows: TGTGCCAGCAGCTTAGCCCCGGGACAGACCTACGAGCAGTACTTC. The chain recombines TRBV7-2 with TRBJ2-7; TRBD1 agrees at 7 bases. Germline V gene data show CDR1 as SGHTA and CDR2 as FQGNSA. The trim removed 0 bases at V and 2 bases at J, leaving 4 bases unmatched. There are 15 residues in the CDR3.

The chain has TRBV28 and TRBJ2-3; maybe TRBD2 (5 bases). CDR1 and CDR2 from the germline V gene are MDHEN and SYDVKM. The V end lost 8 bases, the J end lost 4 bases, and 16 bases lay between the germline ends. The CDR3 covers 14 residues. CDR3 DNA: TGTGCCAGCGGAGGACGTGACGGGGCAGATACGCAGTATTTT. Protein sequence: CASGGRDGADTQYF.

The V call is TRBV19, the J call TRBJ2-2; TRBD2 agrees at 8 bases. The J segment lost 7 bases and the V segment lost 3 bases, leaving 7 bases of the junction unmatched. The CDR3 is 15 amino acids. Germline CDR1 and CDR2: LNHDA and SQIVND (reference sequence). The chain's CDR3 is CASSIPGLDNGELFF. CDR3 nucleotides: TGTGCCAGTAGTATCCCGGGACTAGACAACGGGGAGCTGTTTTTT.

CDR3: CASSSGIQETQYF. The CDR3 DNA sequence: TGTGCCAGCAGCTCGGGAATTCAAGAGACCCAGTACTTC. This chain links TRBV12-3 or TRBV12-4 with TRBJ2-5; perhaps TRBD2 as D (5 bases). The CDR3 contains 13 residues. Trimming left V 6 bases short and J 2 bases short, with 10 bases between.

The gene calls are TRBV18 and TRBJ1-5, with a tentative D call TRBD1 (6 bases). From germline, CDR1 is KGHSH and CDR2 LQKENI. CDR3 length: 15 amino acids. Trimming took 5 bases from V and 5 from J, leaving 16 bases between them. In nucleotides, the CDR3 is TGTGCCAGCTCAACAGATCGGACAGATTATCAGCCCCAGCATTTT. Translated: CASSTDRTDYQPQHF.

The V call is TRBV19, the J call TRBJ2-1, with TRBD1 identical over 7 bases. J gave up 2 bases and V 4 bases, and 2 bases lay outside the gene matches. The CDR3 spans 14 residues. Germline V lookup: CDR1 LNHDA, CDR2 SQIVND (reference sequence). This chain's CDR3 is CASSRDSAYNEQFF. The CDR3 DNA reads TGTGCCAGTAGTAGGGACAGCGCCTACAATGAGCAGTTCTTC.

The V gene is TRBV7-9, the J gene TRBJ2-4; 8 nucleotides line up with TRBD1. CDR1 and CDR2 (germline): SEHNR, FQNEAQ (reference sequence). This CDR3 has 16 amino acids. With 4 bases clipped from V and 0 bases from J, the junction kept 5 bases outside the gene matches. For the CDR3, the DNA is TGTGCCAGCAGCTCCCTCGGACAGGGAGCCAAAAACATTCAGTACTTC. Translated, it gives CASSSLGQGAKNIQYF. Looking up the rest from reference TRBV7-9 and TRBJ2-4 gives the full variable domain: DTGVSQNPRHKITKRGQNVTFRCDPISEHNRLYWYRQTLGQGPEFLTYFQNEAQLEKSRLLSDRFSAERPKGSFSTLEIQRTEQGDSAMYLCASSSLGQGAKNIQYFGAGTRLSVL.

The chain joins TRBV2 to TRBJ2-5; 11 nucleotides agree with TRBD2. The germline gives CDR1 SNHLY, CDR2 FYNNEI. The junction had 11 bases not matched to a gene; V was cut back by 4 bases and J by 1 base. There are 18 residues in the CDR3. DNA of the CDR3: TGTGCCAGCAGTGGCAGCCCGACTAGCGGGGATCCCCAAGAGACCCAGTACTTC. Protein product: CASSGSPTSGDPQETQYF.

The CDR3 spells CASSPTVNNEQFF. The DNA for the CDR3 is TGTGCCAGCAGCCCGACTGTTAACAATGAGCAGTTCTTC. The J gene is TRBJ2-1, the V gene TRBV5-4; D remains ambiguous. This CDR3 spans 13 amino acids. V lost 4 bases and J lost 5, with 10 bases in between. The germline V gene has CDR1 SGHNT and CDR2 YYREEE (reference sequence).

This clone was counted a few times. The rearrangement uses TRBV5-1 and TRBJ2-3; D uncertain. Trimming took 0 bases from V and 0 from J, leaving 8 bases between them. Germline CDR1 is SGHRS and CDR2 is YFSETQ. The CDR3 is 15 residues long. CDR3 sequence: CASSLAAASTDTQYF. CDR3 nucleotides: TGCGCCAGCAGCTTGGCCGCGGCTAGCACAGATACGCAGTATTTT. Full variable domain (missing parts from reference TRBV5-1 and TRBJ2-3): KAGVTQTPRYLIKTRGQQVTLSCSPISGHRSVSWYQQTPGQGLQFLFEYFSETQRNKGNFPGRFSGRQFSNSRSEMNVSTLELGDSALYLCASSLAAASTDTQYFGPGTRLTVL.

This chain uses TRBV19 with TRBJ1-4; 12 nucleotides agree with TRBD1. The germline V gene has CDR1 LNHDA and CDR2 SQIVND (reference sequence). The CDR3 consists of 15 residues. V lost 6 bases, J lost 8 bases, and 7 bases stayed unmatched. CDR3 sequence: CASRTPGTGGEKLFF. CDR3 nucleotide sequence: TGTGCCAGTAGAACCCCCGGGACAGGGGGCGAAAAACTGTTTTTT.

The J gene is TRBJ1-5, the V gene TRBV2; no clear D gene. Trimming removed 7 bases at V and 7 bases at J, with 17 bases between. Germline-derived CDR1 and CDR2 are SNHLY and FYNNEI. The CDR3 is made up of 14 amino acids. CDR3 nucleotide sequence: TGTGCCAGCACCACCGGGGTTCCCGTACAGCCCCAGCATTTT. Translating it yields CASTTGVPVQPQHF.

The chain links TRBV5-1 to TRBJ2-3; D is possibly TRBD1 (6 bases). CDR1 is SGHRS, CDR2 YFSETQ, per germline. V lost 1 base, J lost 10 bases, and 13 bases lay in between. The CDR3 length is 13 residues. As DNA, the CDR3 is TGCGCCAGCAGCTTGTGGGGGCAGGGCGCGCAGTATTTT. It is translated as CASSLWGQGAQYF.

In this sample, this clone turned up once. This rearrangement joins TRBV30 to TRBJ1-2, with a possible D match to TRBD1 (5 bases). This CDR3 is built from 12 residues. Germline V gene sequence: CDR1 GTSNPN, CDR2 SVGIG (reference sequence). Trimming pared 0 bases from V and 6 bases from J, leaving 8 bases between. CDR3 coding DNA: TGTGCCTGGAGTGTACAAGGGGATGGCTACACCTTC. As protein: CAWSVQGDGYTF.

This clone came up once. The V gene is TRBV28, the J gene TRBJ2-7, with 9 bases lining up with TRBD1. The CDR3 length is 14 residues. Germline assignment: CDR1 MDHEN and CDR2 SYDVKM. The trim removed 2 bases at V and 4 bases at J, leaving 3 bases unmatched. The CDR3 bases are TGTGCCAGCAGTTTAGGGGGACAGGGTTACGAGCAGTACTTC. Its translation: CASSLGGQGYEQYF.

This clone was seen just once. The CDR3 region is CASSGLAGGRETQYF. CDR3 DNA: TGTGCCAGCAGCGGACTAGCGGGGGGCAGGGAGACCCAGTACTTC. The chain combines TRBV7-6 with TRBJ2-5; 14 bases match TRBD2. Trimming cost V 5 bases and J 5 bases; bases outside gene matches: 4. Germline CDR1 is SGHVS and CDR2 is FNYEAQ. CDR3 size: 15 residues.

The chain combines TRBV29-1 with TRBJ1-1, with a possible D match to TRBD1 (6 bases). V was shortened by 6 bases and J by 0 bases, with 14 bases between the two germline ends. Germline CDR1 SQVTM, CDR2 ANQGSEA. The CDR3 runs 14 residues. The CDR3 region is CSVSTGRMNTEAFF. CDR3 sequence (DNA): TGCAGCGTCTCGACAGGTAGAATGAACACTGAAGCTTTCTTT.

This clone was observed a handful of times. The chain couples TRBV7-2 to TRBJ2-7; TRBD1 matches 7 bases. This CDR3 is 17 amino acids long. The germline gives CDR1 SGHTA, CDR2 FQGNSA. V lost 2 bases to trimming and J lost 2 bases; unmatched junction nucleotides: 12. CDR3 nucleotide sequence: TGTGCCAGCAGCTTATCACCACCCGGGACAGCGCCCTACGAGCAGTACTTC. It translates to CASSLSPPGTAPYEQYF.

J is TRBJ1-2 and V is TRBV24-1; tentatively, D is TRBD1 (6 bases). Germline loops: CDR1 KGHDR, CDR2 SFDVKD. The CDR3 length is 16 residues. V was pared by 1 base and J by 0 bases, with 11 bases between. CDR3 amino acids: CATSDFRQGTNYGYTF. The CDR3 nucleotides are TGTGCCACCAGTGATTTCCGGCAGGGGACTAACTATGGCTACACCTTC.